The 32 T cell receptor beta chains listed next were all sequenced from one sample in a study of OX40 agonist ivuxolimab in advanced cancers. The library was built by means of the immunoSEQ multiplex PCR assay. This immuneACCESS table, as held by TCRdb, lists in-frame sequences with V and J called but not all clones. Of the missing ones, under half trace to an unresolved V gene in checked studies; the others have no known cause. The sample contains tens of thousands of clones, 85% of them found a single time. The top ten constitute under 4.5% of the sample. Sample: CD4+ or CD8+ T cells sorted from blood, taken in a trial of the OX40 agonist ivuxolimab. The receptors shown here come from an adult with an advanced solid tumor such as melanoma, head and neck, liver or kidney cancer.

The chain carries TRBV5-6 and TRBJ2-7; 10 nucleotides agree with TRBD2. The CDR3 loop spans 15 amino acids. The germline CDR1 and CDR2 sequences are SGHDT and YYEEEE. Germline trimming cut 3 bases from V and 4 bases from J; bases unmatched to any gene: 7. Here the CDR3 DNA reads TGTGCCAGCAGCTCCAACCTAGCGGGAGCTTACGAGCAGTACTTC. It encodes CASSSNLAGAYEQYF.

CDR3 sequence: CASSFAGLPTEAFF. For the CDR3, the DNA is TGTGCCAGCAGCTTCGCGGGGCTCCCGACTGAAGCTTTCTTT. The V and J genes are TRBV5-4 and TRBJ1-1; the D gene is possibly TRBD1 (5 bases). The CDR3 spans 14 residues. Germline CDR1 reads SGHNT; CDR2 reads YYREEE (reference sequence). V lost 2 bases to trimming and J lost 5 bases, with 13 bases between them.

V and J are TRBV6-1 and TRBJ2-4; TRBD1 agrees at 11 bases. Germline CDR1 is MNHNS and CDR2 is SASEGT. Unmatched junction bases numbered 7, after V lost 3 bases and J lost 15 bases. The CDR3 has 13 amino acids. In DNA form, the CDR3 reads TGTGCCAGCAGTGACCGGGACAGGGGGGGACGGTACTTC. Translating it yields CASSDRDRGGRYF.

The chain recombines TRBV14 with TRBJ2-1, with TRBD2 matching over 14 bases. With V trimmed by 4 bases and J by 10 bases, 12 bases remained unmatched. The CDR3 is 17 residues long. Germline CDR1 and CDR2: SGHDN and FVKESK. CDR3 protein: CASSLPPGLAGDGEQFF. The DNA of the CDR3 is TGTGCCAGCAGCCTTCCCCCGGGACTAGCGGGGGATGGGGAGCAGTTCTTC.

This chain links TRBV19 with TRBJ1-5, with D tentatively TRBD1 (6 bases). There are 20 residues in the CDR3. Germline CDR1 LNHDA, CDR2 SQIVND (reference sequence). The ends were cut back, 6 bases at V and 2 bases at J, with 29 bases in the middle. This CDR3 reads CASRKLRDTQREYRNQPQHF. The CDR3 region has the DNA TGTGCCAGTAGAAAGCTCCGGGACACCCAGCGGGAATATCGCAATCAGCCCCAGCATTTT.

V usage is TRBV29-1 and J usage is TRBJ2-5, with TRBD1 matching over 7 bases. The germline V gene has CDR1 SQVTM and CDR2 ANQGSEA. V shed 7 bases and J 3 bases; nucleotides not matched to a gene: 5. The CDR3 is 12 amino acids. For the CDR3, the DNA is TGCAGCGGTACCGGGACAGAAGAGACCCAGTACTTC. Its translation: CSGTGTEETQYF.

The CDR3 loop is CASGGTENTGELFF. DNA for the CDR3: TGTGCCAGCGGCGGGACGGAGAACACCGGGGAGCTGTTTTTT. This sequence joins TRBV28 and TRBJ2-2; a weak D match, TRBD2 (6 bases). This CDR3 has 14 residues. The V end lost 8 bases, the J end lost 1 base, and 11 bases lay between the germline ends. CDR1 is MDHEN and CDR2 is SYDVKM in the germline V gene.

The chain carries TRBV11-2 and TRBJ2-5; TRBD1 might be the D (6 bases). Germline assignment: CDR1 SGHAT and CDR2 FQNNGV. The CDR3 is 13 amino acids. V dropped 3 bases and J dropped 5 bases, with 10 bases sitting between them. The CDR3 bases are TGTGCCAGCAGCTTTACAGGGTGGGAGACCCAGTACTTC. Protein product: CASSFTGWETQYF.

This clone has a single count. The rearrangement uses TRBV6-1 and TRBJ2-2, with TRBD2 identical over 10 bases. Germline V CDR1 and CDR2: MNHNS, SASEGT. V shed 4 bases and J 1 base; nucleotides not matched to a gene: 3. The CDR3 is 16 residues long. CDR3 bases: TGTGCCAGCAGTGGGACTAGCGGATGGAACACCGGGGAGCTGTTTTTT. Its translation is CASSGTSGWNTGELFF.

The chain is built from TRBV6-5 and TRBJ1-5, with D perhaps TRBD1 (5 bases). Trimming stripped 10 bases from V and 1 base from J, with 17 bases between. The germline V gene encodes CDR1 MNHEY and CDR2 SVGAGI. The CDR3 runs to 15 residues. CDR3 loop: CATQRGATSNQPQHF. DNA for the CDR3: TGTGCCACCCAAAGGGGAGCAACGAGCAATCAGCCCCAGCATTTT.

The CDR3 DNA reads TGCGCCAGCAGCTTGGGAGGGGGTGATTCACCCCTCCACTTT. This encodes CASSLGGGDSPLHF. The J gene is TRBJ1-6, the V gene TRBV5-1; a weak D match, TRBD1 (6 bases). The CDR3 length is 14 residues. V was trimmed by 0 bases and J by 8 bases, leaving 9 bases between them. Germline V lookup: CDR1 SGHRS, CDR2 YFSETQ. The variable domain in full, with the rest retrieved from reference TRBV5-1 and TRBJ1-6, is KAGVTQTPRYLIKTRGQQVTLSCSPISGHRSVSWYQQTPGQGLQFLFEYFSETQRNKGNFPGRFSGRQFSNSRSEMNVSTLELGDSALYLCASSLGGGDSPLHFGNGTRLTVT.

The chain combines TRBV7-6 with TRBJ1-3; unclear D gene. This CDR3 is 16 amino acids long. V lost 0 bases and J lost 0, with 9 bases in between. Germline loops: CDR1 SGHVS, CDR2 FNYEAQ. The CDR3 DNA is TGTGCCAGCAGCTTAGCTTCTGCCCTCTCTGGAAACACCATATATTTT. Translating gives CASSLASALSGNTIYF.

The count of this clone is one. This rearrangement joins TRBV6-6 to TRBJ2-1, with 8 nucleotides matching TRBD1. V trimming: 5 bases; J trimming: 8 bases; junction bases outside the gene matches: 5. Germline CDR1 reads MNHNY; CDR2 reads SVGAGI (reference sequence). This CDR3 has 13 residues. The DNA for the CDR3 is TGTGCCAGCAGTCGGACGACAGGGGATGAGCAGTTCTTC. Translation gives CASSRTTGDEQFF.

The chain carries TRBV7-8 and TRBJ2-3; no definite D call. The CDR3 contains 18 residues. The germline CDR1 and CDR2 sequences are SGHVS and FQNEAQ. Deletions cut 7 bases from V and 0 bases from J, with 23 bases between. CDR3 DNA: TGTGCCAGCACCCTTCCGAGTCTAGGATTACCTAGCACAGATACGCAGTATTTT. Its protein product is CASTLPSLGLPSTDTQYF.

J is TRBJ1-4 and V is TRBV2, with a possible D match to TRBD1 (5 bases). V was shortened by 3 bases and J by 2 bases, with 7 bases between the two germline ends. Germline CDR1 and CDR2: SNHLY and FYNNEI. This CDR3 is 14 amino acids long. CDR3 nucleotide sequence: TGTGCCAGCAGTGACCGGGGGACTAATGAAAAACTGTTTTTT. This gives the protein CASSDRGTNEKLFF. Filled out from reference TRBV2 and TRBJ1-4, the complete variable domain reads EPEVTQTPSHQVTQMGQEVILRCVPISNHLYFYWYRQILGQKVEFLVSFYNNEISEKSEIFDDQFSVERPDGSNFTLKIRSTKLEDSAMYFCASSDRGTNEKLFFGSGTQLSVL.

This chain links TRBV11-2 with TRBJ1-2; D might be TRBD1 (6 bases). Trimming shortened V by 0 bases and J by 4 bases, and 12 bases separated the two germline ends. Looked up from germline, CDR1 is SGHAT and CDR2 is FQNNGV. CDR3 length equals 15 residues. CDR3 region: CASSLEGARGYGYTF. The CDR3 nucleotides are TGTGCCAGCAGCTTAGAGGGGGCAAGAGGCTATGGCTACACCTTC.

The chain joins TRBV27 to TRBJ2-2; D uncertain. The V end was cut by 3 bases, the J end by 4 bases, with 6 bases between. Germline V CDR1 and CDR2: MNHEY, SMNVEV (reference sequence). This CDR3 has 13 residues. The CDR3 sequence: CASSFKGTGELFF. For the CDR3, the DNA is TGTGCCAGCAGTTTCAAGGGCACCGGGGAGCTGTTTTTT.

The chain has TRBV7-3 and TRBJ1-1; D uncertain. The CDR3 runs 14 residues. The V end lost 2 bases, the J end lost 4 bases, and 11 bases lay between the germline ends. CDR1 is SGHTA, CDR2 FQGTGA, per germline. CDR3 loop: CASSLHGVGTEAFF. CDR3 in DNA: TGTGCCAGCAGCTTACACGGGGTAGGCACTGAAGCTTTCTTT. The entire variable domain, with the rest obtained from reference TRBV7-3 and TRBJ1-1, is as follows: GAGVSQTPSNKVTEKGKYVELRCDPISGHTALYWYRQSLGQGPEFLIYFQGTGAADDSGLPNDRFFAVRPEGSVSTLKIQRTERGDSAVYLCASSLHGVGTEAFFGQGTRLTVV.

This clone was observed a handful of times. This chain joins TRBV6-4 and TRBJ1-2; maybe TRBD1 (5 bases). CDR3 length: 13 residues. Germline CDR1 MRHNA, CDR2 SNTAGT. V was shortened by 3 bases and J by 3 bases, with 8 bases between the two germline ends. CDR3 sequence reads: CASSERGDYGYTF. In nucleotides, the CDR3 is TGTGCCAGCAGTGAGAGGGGCGACTATGGCTACACCTTC.

The V and J genes are TRBV7-8 and TRBJ2-1; TRBD2 matches at 9 bases. This CDR3 is 15 amino acids long. V lost 6 bases and J lost 2; bases outside the gene matches: 5. Germline V gene data show CDR1 as SGHVS and CDR2 as FQNEAQ. The CDR3 is CASRAGGSPYNEQFF. In DNA form, the CDR3 reads TGTGCCAGCAGGGCGGGAGGGTCCCCCTACAATGAGCAGTTCTTC. Using reference TRBV7-8 and TRBJ2-1 for the parts outside the CDR3, the full variable domain is GAGVSQSPRYKVAKRGQDVALRCDPISGHVSLFWYQQALGQGPEFLTYFQNEAQLDKSGLPSDRFFAERPEGSVSTLKIQRTQQEDSAVYLCASRAGGSPYNEQFFGPGTRLTVL.

The J gene is TRBJ1-1, the V gene TRBV6-5, with D perhaps matching TRBD1 (6 bases). V was cut by 2 bases and J by 5 bases, with 15 bases left in between. This CDR3 comprises 15 residues. Germline CDR1 reads MNHEY; CDR2 reads SVGAGI. The CDR3 is CASSYGPQGKTEAFF. As DNA, the CDR3 is TGTGCCAGCAGTTACGGCCCACAGGGAAAGACTGAAGCTTTCTTT.

The chain carries TRBV5-4 and TRBJ1-4, with TRBD1 identical over 7 bases. CDR1 is SGHNT, CDR2 YYREEE, per germline (reference sequence). V shed 4 bases and J 3 bases; nucleotides not matched to a gene: 6. The CDR3 consists of 15 residues. The CDR3 nucleotides are TGTGCCAGCAGCGTCCGGGACAGCGCTAATGAAAAACTGTTTTTT. Its protein is CASSVRDSANEKLFF.

This rearrangement joins TRBV11-1 to TRBJ2-4; TRBD1 aligns across 10 bases. Germline loops: CDR1 SGHAT, CDR2 FQDESV (reference sequence). This CDR3 comprises 16 residues. V shed 5 bases and J 0 bases; nucleotides not matched to a gene: 4. Here the CDR3 DNA reads TGTGCCAGCAGCCGGGACAGGGGACTAGCCAAAAACATTCAGTACTTC. As protein: CASSRDRGLAKNIQYF.

This clone appeared a few times. This chain uses TRBV29-1 with TRBJ2-7; possibly TRBD1 for D (6 bases). Germline assignment: CDR1 SQVTM and CDR2 ANQGSEA. The CDR3 sequence is 12 residues long. Trimming cost V 6 bases and J 2 bases, with 11 bases left between them. Written as DNA, the CDR3 is TGCAGCGTCGCAGACAGGCCCTACGAGCAGTACTTC. It codes for CSVADRPYEQYF.

The chain uses TRBV5-4 and TRBJ2-3; D is perhaps TRBD2 (5 bases). This CDR3 is built from 13 residues. Looked up from germline, CDR1 is SGHNT and CDR2 is YYREEE (reference sequence). Trimming removed 4 bases from V and 9 bases from J, with 15 bases in between. CDR3 sequence reads: CASSASTGTTQYF. The DNA for the CDR3 is TGTGCCAGCAGCGCCTCGACGGGAACGACGCAGTATTTT.

The chain uses TRBV13 and TRBJ2-7; no clear D gene. The germline V gene has CDR1 PRHDT and CDR2 FYEKMQ (reference sequence). There are 13 residues in the CDR3. V was cut by 3 bases and J by 7 bases, with 13 bases left in between. This CDR3 reads CASSFGPLAEQYF. The CDR3 DNA reads as TGTGCCAGCAGCTTCGGACCATTGGCGGAGCAGTACTTC.

Written as DNA, the CDR3 is TGTGCCAGCAGTTGGGGGGCTGGCTACACCTTC. It is translated as CASSWGAGYTF. The J gene is TRBJ1-2, the V gene TRBV6-5; D possibly corresponds to TRBD1 (6 bases). CDR3 length: 11 amino acids. Germline CDR1 and CDR2: MNHEY and SVGAGI. With 4 bases removed from V and 7 bases from J, the gap between germline ends came to 7 bases.

The table lists this clone with a count of one. The chain couples TRBV30 to TRBJ1-4; D is uncertain. Trimming took off 1 base at V and 9 bases at J, with 15 bases between the two ends. CDR1 and CDR2 (germline): GTSNPN, SVGIG (reference sequence). The CDR3 runs to 14 residues. Here the CDR3 DNA reads TGTGCCTGGAGTGGAGCGACGGTCACCCAAAAACTGTTTTTT. It specifies CAWSGATVTQKLFF.

V and J are TRBV9 and TRBJ2-2; TRBD2 agrees at 9 bases. Unmatched junction bases numbered 8, after V lost 4 bases and J lost 4 bases. Germline CDR1 reads SGDLS; CDR2 reads YYNGEE. The CDR3 loop spans 16 amino acids. The CDR3 reads CASSPVGGGGTGELFF. CDR3 nucleotide sequence: TGTGCCAGCAGCCCAGTTGGCGGGGGGGGCACCGGGGAGCTGTTTTTT.

The V gene is TRBV28, the J gene TRBJ2-3; D unresolved. Germline values: CDR1 MDHEN, CDR2 SYDVKM. The CDR3 consists of 15 residues. Trimming shortened V by 7 bases and J by 0 bases, and 14 bases separated the two germline ends. The chain's CDR3 is CASTSFPTSTDTQYF. DNA for the CDR3: TGTGCCAGCACCTCGTTCCCTACTAGCACAGATACGCAGTATTTT.

The chain combines TRBV18 with TRBJ2-5; TRBD1 might be the D (7 bases). Germline-derived CDR1 and CDR2 are KGHSH and LQKENI. V was shortened by 2 bases and J by 2 bases, with 15 bases between the two germline ends. The CDR3 runs 16 residues. In nucleotides, the CDR3 is TGTGCCAGCTCACCAAACAGGGGAGGAAGGCAAGAGACCCAGTACTTC. Residues: CASSPNRGGRQETQYF.

The V gene is TRBV28, the J gene TRBJ2-3; D remains ambiguous. The CDR3 has 14 amino acids. Trimming took 3 bases from V and 2 from J, leaving 9 bases between them. CDR1 MDHEN and CDR2 SYDVKM come from the germline V gene. The CDR3 spells CASSFMSATDTQYF. CDR3 coding DNA: TGTGCCAGCAGTTTCATGTCGGCCACAGATACGCAGTATTTT.